These T cell receptor beta chains were read from a single sample in a study of blood T cell repertoires in COVID-19. Generated by immunoSEQ multiplex PCR, the TCRdb table keeps only in-frame clones and is missing some. This table holds 110,000 or so clones, 81% found once. Sequenced material: peripheral blood. The source is a human donor in a cohort sampled during active COVID-19. Each CDR3 is given with its conserved first and last residue. A D gene is named only where the DNA matches it firmly. The size of a clone is reported for some rows only, either as once, few or many, or as a class for expanded clones.

d_call	v_call	clone_size	j_call	cdr3_nt	cdr3_aa
.	TRBV28	.	TRBJ2-7	TGTGCCAGCACGACACCGACGTCCTACGAGCAGTACTTC	CASTTPTSYEQYF
TRBD1	TRBV28	.	TRBJ2-7	TGTGCCAGCAGGGGTGACAGGGTAACCTACGAGCAGTACTTC	CASRGDRVTYEQYF
TRBD1	TRBV7-6	once	TRBJ2-3	TGTGCCAGCAGCTTAGCAGTGGGACAGGGTGCAGATACGCAGTATTTT	CASSLAVGQGADTQYF
.	TRBV5-6	.	TRBJ2-5	TGTGCCAGCAGCTTCAGAGAGACCCAGTACTTC	CASSFRETQYF
.	TRBV14	once	TRBJ1-1	TGTGCCAGCAGCCAAGCAAGGAGCGGGGGAGCTTTCTTT	CASSQARSGGAFF
TRBD1	TRBV4-3	.	TRBJ1-3	TGCGCCAGCAGCCAAGGGACAGGTTCTGGAAACACCATATATTTT	CASSQGTGSGNTIYF
.	TRBV2	.	TRBJ2-7	TGTGCCAGCAGTGTATACGAGCAGTACTTC	CASSVYEQYF
.	TRBV7-2	.	TRBJ2-3	TGTGCCAGCAGCTTACCACAGAACCCCACAGATACGCAGTATTTT	CASSLPQNPTDTQYF
TRBD1	TRBV7-6	.	TRBJ1-3	TGTGCCAGCAGCCCCTACATCCCGACAGGGCCAGGGACTGGAAACACCATATATTTT	CASSPYIPTGPGTGNTIYF
.	TRBV6-1	.	TRBJ2-6	TGTGCCAGCAGTGAAGGAGGGTTAAGATCTGGGGCCAACGTCCTGACTTTC	CASSEGGLRSGANVLTF
TRBD2	TRBV3-1/TRBV3-2	once	TRBJ2-7	TGTGCCAGCAGCCCCCTAGCGGGCGGGGCCTCCTACGAGCAGTACTTC	CASSPLAGGASYEQYF
.	TRBV4-1	few	TRBJ2-5	TGCGCCAGCAGCCAGGGCCAGACATTTGAGCTAAAGACCCAGTACTTC	CASSQGQTFELKTQYF
TRBD2	TRBV28	.	TRBJ2-5	TGTGCCAGCAGTCCGGCCGGACTAGCGGGGGGACAAGAGACCCAGTACTTC	CASSPAGLAGGQETQYF
TRBD2	TRBV6-4	.	TRBJ2-2	TGTGCCAGCAGTGACACTTTACGGGAGGGTTTCGGGGAGCTGTTTTTT	CASSDTLREGFGELFF
TRBD2	TRBV7-3	.	TRBJ2-7	TGTGCCAGCAGCCCGGGGGGGGGATCCCCCTACGAGCAGTACTTC	CASSPGGGSPYEQYF
.	TRBV6-5	.	TRBJ1-1	TGTGCCAGCAGTTACTCGACCGGGAGTAACACTGAAGCTTTCTTT	CASSYSTGSNTEAFF
TRBD1	TRBV18	.	TRBJ1-4	TGTGCCAGCTCACTCCAGGACAGGGGTGGAGAAAAACTGTTTTTT	CASSLQDRGGEKLFF
TRBD2	TRBV9	.	TRBJ2-7	TGTGCCAGCAGCCCCCCACCCCTAGCGGGAGGTGCCTACGAGCAGTACTTC	CASSPPPLAGGAYEQYF